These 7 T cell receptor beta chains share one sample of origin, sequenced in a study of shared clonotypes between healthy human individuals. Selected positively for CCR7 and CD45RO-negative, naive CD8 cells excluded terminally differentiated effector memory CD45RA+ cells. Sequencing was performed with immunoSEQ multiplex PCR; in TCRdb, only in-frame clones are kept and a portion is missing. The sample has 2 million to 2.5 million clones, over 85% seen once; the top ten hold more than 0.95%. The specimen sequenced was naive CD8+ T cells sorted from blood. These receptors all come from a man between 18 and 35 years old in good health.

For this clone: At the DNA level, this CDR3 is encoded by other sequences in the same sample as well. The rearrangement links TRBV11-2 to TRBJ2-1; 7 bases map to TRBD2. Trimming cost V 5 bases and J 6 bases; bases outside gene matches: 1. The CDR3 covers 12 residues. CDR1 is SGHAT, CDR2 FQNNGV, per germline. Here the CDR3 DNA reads TGTGCCAGCAGCCGGACTAGCAATGAGCAGTTCTTC. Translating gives CASSRTSNEQFF. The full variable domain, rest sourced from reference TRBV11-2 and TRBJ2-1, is EAGVAQSPRYKIIEKRQSVAFWCNPISGHATLYWYQQILGQGPKLLIQFQNNGVVDDSQLPKDRFSAERLKGVDSTLKIQPAKLEDSAVYLCASSRTSNEQFFGPGTRLTVL.

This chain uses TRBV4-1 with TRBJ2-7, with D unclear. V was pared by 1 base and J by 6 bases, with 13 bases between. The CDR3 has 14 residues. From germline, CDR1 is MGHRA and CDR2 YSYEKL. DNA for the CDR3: TGCGCCAGCAGCCAAGGCGCCCTTCAGAGCGAGCAGTACTTC. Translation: CASSQGALQSEQYF.

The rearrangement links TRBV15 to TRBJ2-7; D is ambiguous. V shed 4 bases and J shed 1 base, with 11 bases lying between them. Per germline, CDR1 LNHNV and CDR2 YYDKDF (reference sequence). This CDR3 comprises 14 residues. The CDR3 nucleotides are TGTGCCACCAGCATATTGGACGGATCCTACGAGCAGTACTTC. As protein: CATSILDGSYEQYF.

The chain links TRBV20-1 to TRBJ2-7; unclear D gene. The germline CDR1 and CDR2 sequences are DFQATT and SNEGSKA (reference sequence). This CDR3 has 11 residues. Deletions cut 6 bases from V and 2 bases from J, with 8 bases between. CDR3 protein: CSAPFPYEQYF. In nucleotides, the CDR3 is TGCAGTGCCCCGTTCCCCTACGAGCAGTACTTC.

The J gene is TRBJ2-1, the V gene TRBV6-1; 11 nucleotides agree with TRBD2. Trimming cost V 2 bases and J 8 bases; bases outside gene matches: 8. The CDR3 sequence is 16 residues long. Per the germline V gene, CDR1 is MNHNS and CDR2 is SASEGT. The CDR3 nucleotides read TGTGCCAGCAGTGAACCCTCTAGCGGGGGGTTGGATGAGCAGTTCTTC. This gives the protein CASSEPSSGGLDEQFF.

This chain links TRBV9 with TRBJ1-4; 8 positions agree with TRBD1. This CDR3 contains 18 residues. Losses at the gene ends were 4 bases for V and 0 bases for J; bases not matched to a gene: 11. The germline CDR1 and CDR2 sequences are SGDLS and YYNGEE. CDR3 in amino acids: CASSPGTGWGATNEKLFF. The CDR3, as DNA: TGTGCCAGCAGCCCTGGGACAGGTTGGGGTGCAACTAATGAAAAACTGTTTTTT.

This CDR3 reads CASSLGAAPLDTQYF. The CDR3 nucleotides read TGTGCCAGCAGCTTGGGGGCCGCCCCCTTGGATACGCAGTATTTT. The gene calls are TRBV5-4 and TRBJ2-3; D remains unclear. Looked up from germline, CDR1 is SGHNT and CDR2 is YYREEE (reference sequence). V was shortened by 0 bases and J by 6 bases, with 14 bases between the two germline ends. The CDR3 runs 15 residues.